Shown below are 13 T cell receptor beta chains from a single sample sequenced in a study of T-cell memory formation after mild COVID-19. TCRdb re-called the 5' RACE reads with MiXCR, one entry per CDR3 protein. Among 150,000 or so distinct CDR3 sequences listed, under 30% were seen once. Sample: PBMCs or a T cell subset sorted from them (not recorded which). The receptors were gathered from an adult woman who had mild COVID-19 (a few samples of this study predate the infection). Cell type and time point are not known.

The V call is TRBV19, the J call TRBJ1-1; no reliable D call. The CDR3 runs 14 residues. Germline CDR1 reads LNHDA; CDR2 reads SQIVND (reference sequence). The V end was cut by 7 bases, the J end by 3 bases, with 15 bases between. CDR3 loop: CASTSRGLYTEAFF. The CDR3, as DNA: TGTGCCAGTACCTCGCGCGGGTTGTACACTGAAGCTTTCTTT.

This clonotype was observed a handful of times. The chain links TRBV4-2 to TRBJ2-1; 8 bases line up with TRBD2. V lost 0 bases to trimming and J lost 9 bases; unmatched junction nucleotides: 10. The CDR3 runs 16 residues. The germline V gene encodes CDR1 LGHNA and CDR2 YNFKEQ. CDR3 DNA: TGTGCCAGCAGCCAAGATACGGACGGGGGGGCCAGTGAGCAGTTCTTC. It translates to CASSQDTDGGASEQFF.

The rearrangement links TRBV12-3 or TRBV12-4 to TRBJ2-1; D possibly corresponds to TRBD1 (6 bases). The CDR3 is 13 amino acids. The V gene lost 2 bases and the J gene lost 9 bases, with 11 bases spanning the gap. The DNA of the CDR3 is TGTGCCAGCAGTTTATCAGGGGAAGGTGAGCAGTTCTTC. This translates into CASSLSGEGEQFF.

The rearrangement joins TRBV4-1 to TRBJ1-1; TRBD1 aligns across 10 bases. This CDR3 contains 17 residues. CDR1 MGHRA and CDR2 YSYEKL come from the germline V gene. Trimming took 3 bases from V and 6 from J; bases not matched to a gene: 13. The chain's CDR3 is CASSHFGTGERGPEAFF. The CDR3 DNA is TGCGCCAGCAGCCATTTCGGGACAGGGGAACGGGGGCCTGAAGCTTTCTTT.

The rearrangement links TRBV7-6 to TRBJ2-2; D is ambiguous. Germline CDR1 and CDR2: SGHVS and FNYEAQ. The CDR3 loop spans 18 amino acids. Trimming removed 3 bases at V and 0 bases at J, with 17 bases between. The CDR3 region is CASSLADGEIANTGELFF. The CDR3 DNA reads TGTGCCAGCAGCTTGGCAGACGGTGAAATCGCGAACACCGGGGAGCTGTTTTTT.

The chain employs TRBV24-1 and TRBJ2-3, with 10 bases identical to TRBD2. The CDR3 totals 17 residues. The germline CDR1 and CDR2 sequences are KGHDR and SFDVKD. The V segment lost 0 bases and the J segment 3 bases; nucleotides outside the gene matches: 5. The CDR3 region is CATSDLTSGDPTDTQYF. As DNA, the CDR3 is TGTGCCACCAGTGATTTGACTAGCGGGGACCCAACAGATACGCAGTATTTT.

The V call is TRBV27, the J call TRBJ2-7; D is perhaps TRBD1 (6 bases). The length of the CDR3 is 14 residues. Germline CDR1 and CDR2: MNHEY and SMNVEV (reference sequence). V was cut by 3 bases and J by 1 base, with 10 bases left in between. The CDR3 region is CASSLKGESYEQYF. The CDR3 DNA is TGTGCCAGCAGTTTGAAGGGGGAATCCTACGAGCAGTACTTC.

This clonotype was picked up a small number of times. This chain connects TRBV7-2 to TRBJ1-2; D uncertain. Germline loops: CDR1 SGHTA, CDR2 FQGNSA. V was shortened by 1 base and J by 8 bases, with 11 bases between the two germline ends. CDR3 length: 13 residues. CDR3 DNA sequence: TGTGCCAGCAGCTTAGTAGGGCCCAGCGGCTACACCTTC. It codes for CASSLVGPSGYTF.

In nucleotides, the CDR3 is TGTGCCAGCAGCATTAGGGTGGGAGAGACCCAGTACTTC. It codes for CASSIRVGETQYF. V usage is TRBV13 and J usage is TRBJ2-5; no definite D call. Trimming pared 5 bases from V and 4 bases from J, leaving 11 bases between. In germline, CDR1 is PRHDT, CDR2 FYEKMQ (reference sequence). This CDR3 contains 13 residues.

This clonotype has only a few counts. CDR3 sequence (DNA): TGCAGCGTTGAAGGGGAGGGACAGACCTACGAGCAGTACTTC. This codes for CSVEGEGQTYEQYF. The chain combines TRBV29-1 with TRBJ2-7; perhaps D is TRBD1 or TRBD2 (7 bases each). The germline V gene encodes CDR1 SQVTM and CDR2 ANQGSEA. Trimming pared 1 base from V and 2 bases from J, leaving 12 bases between. The CDR3 totals 14 residues.

The genes are TRBV29-1 and TRBJ2-7; either TRBD1 or TRBD2 may fit D (5 bases each). Per the germline V gene, CDR1 is SQVTM and CDR2 is ANQGSEA. The CDR3 runs 14 residues. V was cut by 3 bases and J by 6 bases, with 18 bases left in between. For the CDR3, the DNA is TGCAGCGTTGAGGGGGTGCGAGGGACGGGCGAGCAGTACTTC. Its protein product is CSVEGVRGTGEQYF.

J is TRBJ2-7 and V is TRBV20-1; D is possibly TRBD1 (6 bases). V lost 6 bases to trimming and J lost 3 bases, with 15 bases between them. Germline values: CDR1 DFQATT, CDR2 SNEGSKA (reference sequence). The CDR3 is 13 amino acids. This CDR3 is CSALDNRVYEQYF. The CDR3 region has the DNA TGCAGTGCCCTAGATAACAGGGTCTACGAGCAGTACTTC.

The table lists this clonotype with a few counts. CDR3 in DNA: TGCAGCGTTGAATACGGGGAAGAGACCCAGTACTTC. Its translation is CSVEYGEETQYF. This chain connects TRBV29-1 to TRBJ2-5, with D tentatively TRBD2 (5 bases). This CDR3 has 12 amino acids. Deletions cut 2 bases from V and 3 bases from J, with 7 bases between. Germline CDR1 and CDR2: SQVTM and ANQGSEA.